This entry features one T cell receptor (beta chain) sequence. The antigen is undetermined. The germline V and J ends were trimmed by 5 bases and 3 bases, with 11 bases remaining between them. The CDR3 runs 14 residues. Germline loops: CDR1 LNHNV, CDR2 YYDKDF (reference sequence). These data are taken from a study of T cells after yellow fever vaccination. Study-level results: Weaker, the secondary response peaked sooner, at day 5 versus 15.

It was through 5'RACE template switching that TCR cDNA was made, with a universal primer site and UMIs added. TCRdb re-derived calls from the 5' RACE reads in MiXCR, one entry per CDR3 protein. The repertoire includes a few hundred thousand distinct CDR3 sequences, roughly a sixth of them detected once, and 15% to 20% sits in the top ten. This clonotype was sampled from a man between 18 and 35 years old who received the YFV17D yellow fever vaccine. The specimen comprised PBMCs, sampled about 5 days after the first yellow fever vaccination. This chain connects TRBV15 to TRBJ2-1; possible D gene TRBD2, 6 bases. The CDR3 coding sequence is TGTGCCACCAGCGGCGGGACCGTCTACAATGAGCAGTTCTTC. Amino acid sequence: CATSGGTVYNEQFF. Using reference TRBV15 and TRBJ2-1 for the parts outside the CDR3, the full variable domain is DAMVIQNPRYQVTQFGKPVTLSCSQTLNHNVMYWYQQKSSQAPKLLFHYYDKDFNNEADTPDNFQSRRPNTSFCFLDIRSPGLGDTAMYLCATSGGTVYNEQFFGPGTRLTVL.